This TCR beta chain was observed in a study of T-cell memory formation after mild COVID-19. Study details: Largely, TCR clusters stayed within a single donor. Study observations and caveats: Whereas later expanders leaned CD4+, clones contracting day 15 to 85 showed a balanced CD4/CD8 makeup. Contracting CD4+ clones were located mainly in CM and EM, and CD8+ clones in EMRA.

CDR3 length equals 16 residues. Germline V lookup: CDR1 DFQATT, CDR2 SNEGSKA (reference sequence). V shed 3 bases, J shed 11 bases, and the junction held 18 bases outside the gene matches. TCRdb called the 5' RACE reads again in MiXCR, with one record for every CDR3 protein. The sample includes 390,000 or so distinct CDR3 sequences, 15% to 20% seen only once; the top ten take 20% to 25%. Comment on this clonotype: The antigen remains unidentified.

This rearrangement joins TRBV20-1 to TRBJ2-3, with 9 bases fitting TRBD2. The sequence derives from a man younger than 30 who had mild COVID-19 (a few samples of this study predate the infection). Cell type and time point are not known. The specimen sequenced was PBMCs or a T cell subset sorted from them (not recorded which). The CDR3 spells CSASPWGLAQPRGQYF. The CDR3 region has the DNA TGCAGTGCTAGCCCTTGGGGACTAGCTCAACCCCGGGGGCAGTATTTT.